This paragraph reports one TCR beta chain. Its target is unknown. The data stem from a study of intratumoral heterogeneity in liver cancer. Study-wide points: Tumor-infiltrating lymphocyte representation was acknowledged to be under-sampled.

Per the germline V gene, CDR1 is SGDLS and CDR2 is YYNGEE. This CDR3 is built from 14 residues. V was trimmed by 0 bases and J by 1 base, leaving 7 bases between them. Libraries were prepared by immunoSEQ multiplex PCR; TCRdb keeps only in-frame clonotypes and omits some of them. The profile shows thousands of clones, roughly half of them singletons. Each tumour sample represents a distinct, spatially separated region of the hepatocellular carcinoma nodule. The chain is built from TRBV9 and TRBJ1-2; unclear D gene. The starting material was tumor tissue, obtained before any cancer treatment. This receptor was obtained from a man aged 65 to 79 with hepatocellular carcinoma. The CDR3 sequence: CASSVAGYNYGYTF. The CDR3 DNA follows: TGTGCCAGCAGCGTAGCGGGGTATAACTATGGCTACACCTTC. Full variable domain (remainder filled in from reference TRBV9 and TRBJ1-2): DSGVTQTPKHLITATGQRVTLRCSPRSGDLSVYWYQQSLDQGLQFLIQYYNGEERAKGNILERFSAQQFPDLHSELNLSSLELGDSALYFCASSVAGYNYGYTFGSGTRLTVV.